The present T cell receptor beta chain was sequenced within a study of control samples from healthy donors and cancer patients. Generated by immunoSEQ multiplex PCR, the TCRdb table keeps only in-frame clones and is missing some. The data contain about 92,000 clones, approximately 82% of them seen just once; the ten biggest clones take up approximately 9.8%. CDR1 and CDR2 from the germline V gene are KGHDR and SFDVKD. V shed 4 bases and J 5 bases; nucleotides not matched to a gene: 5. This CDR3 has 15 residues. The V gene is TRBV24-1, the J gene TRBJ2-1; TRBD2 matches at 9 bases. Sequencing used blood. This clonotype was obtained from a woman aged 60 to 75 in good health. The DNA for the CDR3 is TGTGCCACCAGTGACATACTAGCGGGCAACAATGAGCAGTTCTTC. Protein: CATSDILAGNNEQFF.